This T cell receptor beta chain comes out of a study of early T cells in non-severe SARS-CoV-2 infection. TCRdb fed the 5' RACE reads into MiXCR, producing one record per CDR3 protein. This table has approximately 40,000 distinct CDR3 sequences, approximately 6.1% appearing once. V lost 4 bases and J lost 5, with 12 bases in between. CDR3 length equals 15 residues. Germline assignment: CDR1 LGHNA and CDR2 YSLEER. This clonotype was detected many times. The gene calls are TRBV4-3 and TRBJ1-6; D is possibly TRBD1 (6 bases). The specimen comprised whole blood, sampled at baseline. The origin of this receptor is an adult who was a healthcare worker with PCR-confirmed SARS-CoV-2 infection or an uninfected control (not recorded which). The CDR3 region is CASSRRGTDNSPLHF. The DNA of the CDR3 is TGCGCCAGCAGCCGAAGGGGGACGGATAATTCACCCCTCCACTTT.